This TCR beta chain was sequenced in a study of beta chain features in type 1 diabetes. Study observations and caveats: Shortening of TCRB CDR3s, moderate but significant, appeared in all four CD4+ subsets of Type 1 diabetes patients.

This clone appeared a few times. Antigen: not known. The isolated RNA, all of it, was reverse transcribed, so expressed TCRB transcripts were what got sequenced. The data were produced by immunoSEQ multiplex PCR, yet TCRdb's version contains in-frame clones alone and is incomplete. Among 150,000 to 200,000 clones, roughly 65% were seen once, and the ten largest hold roughly 0.089%. Sequencing was performed on naive CD4+ T cells from blood. This receptor was obtained from a man under 40 with type 1 diabetes.

DNA for the CDR3: TGTGCCAGCAGTAGAAGGGAGGACCAGCCCCAGCATTTT. Protein product: CASSRREDQPQHF. The chain employs TRBV6-5 and TRBJ1-5, with D unclear. Trimming removed 5 bases from V and 7 bases from J, with 12 bases in between. This CDR3 comprises 13 residues. Germline V gene data show CDR1 as MNHEY and CDR2 as SVGAGI.